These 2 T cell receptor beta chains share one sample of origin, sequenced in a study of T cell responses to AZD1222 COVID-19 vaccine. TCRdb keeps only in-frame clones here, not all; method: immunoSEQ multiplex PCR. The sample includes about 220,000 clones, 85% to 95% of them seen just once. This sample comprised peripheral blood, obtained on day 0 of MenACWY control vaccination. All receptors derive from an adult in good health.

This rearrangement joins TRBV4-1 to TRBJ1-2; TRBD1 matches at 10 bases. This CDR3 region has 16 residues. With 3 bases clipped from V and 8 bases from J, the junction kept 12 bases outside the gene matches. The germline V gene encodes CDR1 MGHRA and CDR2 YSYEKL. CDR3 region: CASSHSRDRGFRGYTF. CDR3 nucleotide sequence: TGCGCCAGCAGCCACAGCCGGGACAGGGGATTTAGGGGCTACACCTTC.

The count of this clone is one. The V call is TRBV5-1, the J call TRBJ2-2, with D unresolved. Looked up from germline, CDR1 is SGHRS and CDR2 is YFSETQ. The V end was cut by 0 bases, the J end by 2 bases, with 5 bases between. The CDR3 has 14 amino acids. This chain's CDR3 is CASSLDPNTGELFF. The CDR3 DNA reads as TGCGCCAGCAGCTTGGACCCCAACACCGGGGAGCTGTTTTTT.